In this sample, the clone carrying this T cell receptor (beta chain) turned up many times. Its antigen is undetermined. Amplification of TCR beta CDR3 regions used RNA as the template. First-round RT-PCR targeting the TCR CDR3 was performed with the HTBI primer set. TCRdb passed the multiplex PCR reads through MiXCR, listing each CDR3 protein once. The sample holds around 200,000 distinct CDR3 sequences, around 15% seen once. The length of the CDR3 is 13 residues. With V trimmed by 5 bases and J by 2 bases, 2 bases remained unmatched. The data were taken from a study of T cells in Graves' hyperthyroidism and ophthalmopathy. Findings and caveats of the study: Among clonotypes expanded in thyroid above 0.001, most were also found in blood.

This chain connects TRBV12-3 or TRBV12-4 to TRBJ2-7; 8 bases line up with TRBD2. Material for sequencing was blood. The TCR comes from a woman between 50 and 59 years old with Graves' hyperthyroidism. Written as DNA, the CDR3 is TGTGCCAGCAGTACCGGGGGGGCCTACGAGCAGTACTTC. This sequence encodes CASSTGGAYEQYF.